Below, 8 T cell receptor beta chains from the same sample are listed, as sequenced in a study of blood T cells in healthy people across ages. The use of a sample-barcoded 5' primer and a J-beta primer mix characterized a second PCR of 7 to 11 cycles. One entry per CDR3 protein, called by TCRdb with MiXCR from the 5' RACE reads. The repertoire includes around 1,800,000 distinct CDR3 sequences, about 39% of them detected once, and approximately 22% sits in the top ten. Material for sequencing was blood. Receptor source: a human donor in good health.

The chain employs TRBV15 and TRBJ2-3, with a tentative D call TRBD2 (5 bases). V gave up 1 base and J gave up 6 bases, with 14 bases separating them. CDR1 and CDR2 from the germline V gene are LNHNV and YYDKDF (reference sequence). This CDR3 contains 15 residues. This CDR3 is CATSRGTRPVDTQYF. The CDR3 DNA is TGTGCCACCAGCAGAGGTACTAGGCCGGTGGATACGCAGTATTTT.

This clonotype has only a few counts. The chain carries TRBV9 and TRBJ2-6, with D possibly called TRBD1 or TRBD2 (6 bases each). Germline V gene sequence: CDR1 SGDLS, CDR2 YYNGEE. The CDR3 is 17 amino acids. Deletions cut 6 bases from V and 0 bases from J, with 16 bases between. This CDR3 reads CASTGGSLHSGANVLTF. The CDR3, as DNA: TGTGCCAGCACCGGGGGCTCCCTGCACTCTGGGGCCAACGTCCTGACTTTC.

This clonotype appeared a few times. The chain joins TRBV7-9 to TRBJ2-4; 11 nucleotides line up with TRBD1. The CDR3 is 15 amino acids. Germline loops: CDR1 SEHNR, CDR2 FQNEAQ (reference sequence). After removal of 6 bases from V and 6 bases from J, the junction contained 7 bases not matched to a gene. CDR3 residues: CASSPGQGAANIQYF. The DNA for the CDR3 is TGTGCCAGCAGTCCCGGACAGGGGGCTGCAAACATTCAGTACTTC.

This clonotype has more than one count but fewer than ten. The gene calls are TRBV11-2 and TRBJ2-5, with 7 nucleotides matching TRBD1. V was pared by 4 bases and J by 0 bases, with 5 bases of the junction left unmatched. In germline, CDR1 is SGHAT, CDR2 FQNNGV. The CDR3 loop spans 15 amino acids. The CDR3 loop is CASSYRTGNQETQYF. The CDR3 DNA reads TGTGCCAGCAGCTACCGGACAGGAAACCAAGAGACCCAGTACTTC.

The V and J genes are TRBV5-1 and TRBJ2-7, with 10 nucleotides matching TRBD1. The CDR3 spans 17 residues. Unmatched junction bases numbered 9, after V lost 0 bases and J lost 3 bases. Germline assignment: CDR1 SGHRS and CDR2 YFSETQ. CDR3 bases: TGCGCCAGCAGCTTGGCCCTCGACAGGGGGCGAGGCTACGAGCAGTACTTC. Translation gives CASSLALDRGRGYEQYF.

The chain uses TRBV7-2 and TRBJ1-3, with D unclear. Germline CDR1 SGHTA, CDR2 FQGNSA. The CDR3 runs 15 residues. Trimming removed 3 bases at V and 2 bases at J, with 11 bases between. In DNA, the CDR3 is TGTGCCAGCAGCTTCTCCATTGATACTGGAAACACCATATATTTT. Its protein product is CASSFSIDTGNTIYF. Supplemented by reference TRBV7-2 and TRBJ1-3, the full variable domain reads GAGVSQSPSNKVTEKGKDVELRCDPISGHTALYWYRQSLGQGLEFLIYFQGNSAPDKSGLPSDRFSAERTGGSVSTLTIQRTQQEDSAVYLCASSFSIDTGNTIYFGEGSWLTVV.

This chain connects TRBV20-1 to TRBJ1-2, with TRBD1 matching 8 bases. V shed 0 bases and J 6 bases; nucleotides not matched to a gene: 15. Looked up from germline, CDR1 is DFQATT and CDR2 is SNEGSKA (reference sequence). CDR3 size: 17 residues. The CDR3 sequence is CSARDMSGGLRWDGYTF. The DNA for the CDR3 is TGCAGTGCTAGAGATATGTCAGGGGGCCTTAGGTGGGATGGCTACACCTTC.

This clonotype was counted a few times. The J gene is TRBJ2-4, the V gene TRBV6-2 or TRBV6-3; D remains ambiguous. The CDR3 runs to 13 residues. CDR1 is MNHEY and CDR2 is SVGEGT in the germline V gene. Trimming took 4 bases from V and 7 from J, leaving 11 bases between them. CDR3 coding DNA: TGTGCCAGCAGTTCCGGGCAGGTGAACATTCAGTACTTC. Protein product: CASSSGQVNIQYF.